The 22 T cell receptor beta chains listed next were all sequenced from one sample in a study of CD8+ T cells in alopecia areata. RNA was isolated and reverse transcribed to cDNA, the sequencing template. Libraries were prepared by immunoSEQ multiplex PCR; TCRdb keeps only in-frame clonotypes and omits some of them. The data show some 30,000 clones, about 74% seen once. The sequenced sample was NKG2D-low CD8+ T cells sorted from blood. The receptors here all came from a human donor with alopecia areata.

The rearrangement joins TRBV7-9 to TRBJ2-7, with no clear D. Germline V lookup: CDR1 SEHNR, CDR2 FQNEAQ (reference sequence). CDR3 length: 12 residues. V was cut by 1 base and J by 6 bases, with 7 bases left in between. The CDR3 region is CASSLDNAEQYF. The CDR3 DNA sequence: TGTGCCAGCAGCTTAGATAACGCCGAGCAGTACTTC.

V is TRBV25-1 and J is TRBJ1-3; D is unclear. V was pared by 4 bases and J by 2 bases, with 9 bases between. The germline V gene has CDR1 MGHDK and CDR2 SYGVNS. The CDR3 is 14 residues long. The DNA of the CDR3 is TGTGCCAGCAGTGTCGCGGAACCTGGAAACACCATATATTTT. Protein product: CASSVAEPGNTIYF.

V and J are TRBV27 and TRBJ2-5; TRBD1 is a possible D gene (5 bases). The CDR3 has 14 amino acids. Germline V gene data show CDR1 as MNHEY and CDR2 as SMNVEV (reference sequence). V lost 5 bases and J 2 bases, leaving 12 bases between the germline ends. CDR3 nucleotides: TGTGCCAGCAGTATCCAGGGAATACAAGAGACCCAGTACTTC. The encoded protein is CASSIQGIQETQYF.

The rearrangement joins TRBV27 to TRBJ2-2; no clear D gene. The germline V and J ends were trimmed by 1 base and 1 base, with 4 bases remaining between them. Germline-derived CDR1 and CDR2 are MNHEY and SMNVEV (reference sequence). The CDR3 is made up of 14 amino acids. The CDR3 nucleotides are TGTGCCAGCAGTTTATTAGGGAACACCGGGGAGCTGTTTTTT. Its translation: CASSLLGNTGELFF.

The sample holds a few counts of this clone. This chain joins TRBV19 and TRBJ2-1; 9 nucleotides line up with TRBD2. Germline CDR1 LNHDA, CDR2 SQIVND (reference sequence). V shed 1 base and J 5 bases; nucleotides not matched to a gene: 6. The CDR3 has 16 residues. The CDR3 sequence: CASSIVSGLANNEQFF. The CDR3 region has the DNA TGTGCCAGTAGTATAGTTTCAGGACTAGCGAACAATGAGCAGTTCTTC.

This clone has just a few counts. At one end the junction does not follow the germline gene, possibly because of a read error. The J gene is TRBJ1-6, the V gene TRBV18; D remains unclear. The germline gives CDR1 KGHSH, CDR2 LQKENI. The length of the CDR3 is 14 residues. CDR3 bases: TGTGCCAGCTCAGCACCGGTTCGTAATTCACCCCTCCACTTT. It specifies CASSAPVRNSPLHF.

This chain joins TRBV5-1 and TRBJ2-5; perhaps TRBD1 as D (5 bases). Trimming pared 3 bases from V and 0 bases from J, leaving 12 bases between. The CDR3 sequence is 15 residues long. Germline V gene data show CDR1 as SGHRS and CDR2 as YFSETQ. CDR3 nucleotide sequence: TGCGCCAGCAGCTCTTTACCAGGGTACCAAGAGACCCAGTACTTC. Translated, it gives CASSSLPGYQETQYF.

V gene TRBV5-4 combines with J gene TRBJ1-1; no definite D call. The CDR3 totals 17 residues. The germline CDR1 and CDR2 sequences are SGHNT and YYREEE (reference sequence). The V end lost 4 bases, the J end lost 2 bases, and 21 bases lay between the germline ends. The CDR3: CASSLIGFGRPNTEAFF. DNA of the CDR3: TGTGCCAGCAGCCTCATCGGGTTTGGTAGGCCTAACACTGAAGCTTTCTTT.

CDR3 loop: CSAADVYEQYF. The CDR3 DNA reads TGCAGTGCCGCGGACGTGTACGAGCAGTACTTC. This chain connects TRBV20-1 to TRBJ2-7; D unresolved. V was cut by 6 bases and J by 4 bases, with 10 bases left in between. The CDR3 has 11 amino acids. The germline gives CDR1 DFQATT, CDR2 SNEGSKA (reference sequence).

The CDR3 sequence: CASRARTDPYYVRQFF. DNA for the CDR3: TGTGCCAGCAGAGCAAGGACGGATCCATATTATGTACGGCAGTTCTTC. This sequence joins TRBV28 and TRBJ2-1; D is uncertain. V lost 6 bases, J lost 12 bases, and 27 bases lay in between. The CDR3 loop spans 16 amino acids. Germline V lookup: CDR1 MDHEN, CDR2 SYDVKM.

The genes are TRBV5-6 and TRBJ2-1; D is possibly TRBD2 (5 bases). V shed 0 bases and J shed 9 bases, with 16 bases lying between them. The germline CDR1 and CDR2 sequences are SGHDT and YYEEEE. The CDR3 is 15 amino acids. The CDR3 here is CASSLGLRAGVEQFF. CDR3 coding DNA: TGTGCCAGCAGCTTGGGTCTGAGGGCTGGGGTTGAGCAGTTCTTC. The complete variable domain, with remaining parts taken from reference TRBV5-6 and TRBJ2-1, reads DAGVTQSPTHLIKTRGQQVTLRCSPKSGHDTVSWYQQALGQGPQFIFQYYEEEERQRGNFPDRFSGHQFPNYSSELNVNALLLGDSALYLCASSLGLRAGVEQFFGPGTRLTVL.

The chain links TRBV28 to TRBJ2-1; either TRBD1 or TRBD2 may supply D (5 bases each). Germline CDR1 is MDHEN and CDR2 is SYDVKM. V lost 6 bases to trimming and J lost 6 bases, with 15 bases between them. This CDR3 has 14 residues. The CDR3 DNA reads TGTGCCAGCAGCCTCATGAGGGACGTCAATGAGCAGTTCTTC. Residues: CASSLMRDVNEQFF.

CDR3 amino acids: CAWSARPSGANVLTF. DNA for the CDR3: TGTGCCTGGAGTGCGCGGCCCTCTGGGGCCAACGTCCTGACTTTC. The chain employs TRBV30 and TRBJ2-6; D is unclear. The CDR3 loop spans 15 amino acids. V shed 1 base and J shed 0 bases, with 7 bases lying between them. From germline, CDR1 is GTSNPN and CDR2 SVGIG (reference sequence).

The table lists this clone with a count of one. This chain connects TRBV9 to TRBJ2-7, with 12 positions matching TRBD2. In germline, CDR1 is SGDLS, CDR2 YYNGEE. Trimming cost V 2 bases and J 7 bases; bases outside gene matches: 10. This CDR3 comprises 16 residues. CDR3: CASSVGTSGLYGEQYF. CDR3 bases: TGTGCCAGCAGCGTCGGGACTAGCGGGCTATACGGAGAGCAGTACTTC.

CDR3 DNA: TGTGCCAGCAGTTTTAGTTTACAGGTTGTCCAAGAGACCCAGTACTTC. Translating it yields CASSFSLQVVQETQYF. J is TRBJ2-5 and V is TRBV28, with D maybe TRBD1 (5 bases). This CDR3 is built from 16 residues. With 3 bases removed from V and 1 base from J, the gap between germline ends came to 15 bases. Germline V gives CDR1 MDHEN, CDR2 SYDVKM.

The chain uses TRBV7-9 and TRBJ2-7; D not certain. CDR1 is SEHNR, CDR2 FQNEAQ, per germline (reference sequence). The CDR3 totals 13 residues. V lost 1 base and J 0 bases, leaving 4 bases between the germline ends. CDR3 DNA sequence: TGTGCCAGCAGCTTAGAAGACTCCTACGAGCAGTACTTC. Its translation is CASSLEDSYEQYF.

V is TRBV28 and J is TRBJ2-7, with 7 bases matching TRBD2. CDR1 is MDHEN and CDR2 is SYDVKM in the germline V gene. Trimming took 5 bases from V and 2 from J; bases not matched to a gene: 6. The CDR3 consists of 14 residues. CDR3 amino acids: CASSLAAQTYEQYF. CDR3 DNA sequence: TGTGCCAGCAGTCTAGCGGCGCAAACCTACGAGCAGTACTTC.

The rearrangement uses TRBV7-9 and TRBJ2-5, with 9 bases identical to TRBD1. The ends lost 1 base at V and 10 bases at J; junction bases unmatched: 10. Germline-derived CDR1 and CDR2 are SEHNR and FQNEAQ (reference sequence). The CDR3 totals 15 residues. The DNA of the CDR3 is TGTGCCAGCAGCTTAGAGTGGGACAGGGACAGCGACCAGTACTTC. Translated: CASSLEWDRDSDQYF.

This clone rates as large (0.1 to 1%). The chain carries TRBV28 and TRBJ2-5; TRBD1 matches 10 bases. The CDR3 spans 16 residues. Germline CDR1 MDHEN, CDR2 SYDVKM. The V gene end was trimmed by 5 bases and the J gene end by 5 bases; junction bases not matched to a gene: 11. CDR3 nucleotide sequence: TGTGCCAGCAGTCCCCCTCGACAGGGGGCTCCCGAGACCCAGTACTTC. Its translation is CASSPPRQGAPETQYF.

The chain links TRBV6-4 to TRBJ1-1, with TRBD1 as a possible D gene (6 bases). CDR1 is MRHNA and CDR2 is SNTAGT in the germline V gene. This CDR3 comprises 13 residues. Trimming took 6 bases from V and 4 from J, leaving 12 bases between them. The chain's CDR3 is CASSPTGSTEAFF. In DNA, the CDR3 is TGTGCCAGCAGCCCAACAGGGAGCACTGAAGCTTTCTTT.

The chain has TRBV6-5 and TRBJ2-7, with D possibly being TRBD1 (6 bases). Looked up from germline, CDR1 is MNHEY and CDR2 is SVGAGI. Trimming left V 0 bases short and J 2 bases short, with 11 bases between. CDR3 length: 15 residues. The CDR3 loop reads CASSYSQGPAYEQYF. CDR3 sequence (DNA): TGTGCCAGCAGTTACTCGCAGGGGCCCGCCTACGAGCAGTACTTC.

This chain joins TRBV27 and TRBJ2-5; maybe TRBD1 (6 bases). Germline CDR1 reads MNHEY; CDR2 reads SMNVEV (reference sequence). V lost 4 bases, J lost 5 bases, and 17 bases lay in between. The CDR3 is 15 residues long. CDR3 sequence reads: CASSSLGHRAETQYF. The DNA for the CDR3 is TGTGCCAGCAGTTCCTTGGGACACCGGGCCGAGACCCAGTACTTC.